This T cell receptor (beta chain) is drawn from a study of T cell repertoires in cytomegalovirus infection. Study conclusions and caveats: What dominated the ex vivo response were HLA-C-restricted CMV-specific TCR beta clonotypes.

The CDR3 covers 11 residues. Germline V gene data show CDR1 as SGHTA and CDR2 as FQGNSA. Trimming removed 5 bases at V and 8 bases at J, with 6 bases between. Turning to this clonotype: The target antigen is unknown.

TCRdb analysed the reads with MiXCR anew, one entry per CDR3 protein. The sample includes some 130,000 distinct CDR3 sequences, roughly a quarter of them seen just once. Sequences were obtained from PBMCs, sequenced either directly or after in vitro stimulation (not recorded which). This rearrangement joins TRBV7-2 to TRBJ2-2, with D unresolved. The TCR sequence derives from a human donor in good health (CMV status not recorded). Some clones in this sample may be carry-over from other donors' samples. The CDR3, as DNA: TGTGCCAGCAGCGTCGGGGGGGAGCTGTTTTTT. It codes for CASSVGGELFF.